Below are 24 T cell receptor beta chains sequenced from a single sample in a study of blood T cell repertoires in COVID-19. Generated by immunoSEQ multiplex PCR, the TCRdb table keeps only in-frame clones and is missing some. The data show 250,000 to 300,000 clones, around 81% seen once. What was sequenced was peripheral blood. Receptors originate from a woman aged 55-69 years with active or convalescent COVID-19.

Here the CDR3 reads CASSLFKRASGIYNEQFF. Here the CDR3 DNA reads TGCGCCAGCAGCTTGTTCAAACGGGCTAGCGGGATCTACAATGAGCAGTTCTTC. V gene TRBV5-1 combines with J gene TRBJ2-1; 9 nucleotides align to TRBD2. Germline-derived CDR1 and CDR2 are SGHRS and YFSETQ. The CDR3 contains 18 residues. The V and J ends lost 1 base and 3 bases, in that order; junction bases with no gene match: 11. The variable domain in full, with the rest retrieved from reference TRBV5-1 and TRBJ2-1, is KAGVTQTPRYLIKTRGQQVTLSCSPISGHRSVSWYQQTPGQGLQFLFEYFSETQRNKGNFPGRFSGRQFSNSRSEMNVSTLELGDSALYLCASSLFKRASGIYNEQFFGPGTRLTVL.

The chain has TRBV3-1 (or the pseudogene TRBV3-2) and TRBJ2-7; TRBD1 agrees at 11 bases. Germline V gene data show CDR1 as LGHDT and CDR2 as YNNKEL (reference sequence). After removal of 4 bases from V and 5 bases from J, the junction contained 7 bases not matched to a gene. This CDR3 is 15 amino acids long. CDR3 region: CASSPRGTGGHEQYF. CDR3 DNA sequence: TGTGCCAGCAGCCCCAGGGGGACAGGGGGGCACGAGCAGTACTTC.

V usage is TRBV2 and J usage is TRBJ1-5; 10 bases align to TRBD1. CDR1 and CDR2 (germline): SNHLY, FYNNEI. J gave up 4 bases and V 4 bases, and 4 bases lay outside the gene matches. The CDR3 consists of 15 residues. CDR3 sequence (DNA): TGTGCCAGCAGTGGGAGGACAGGGGGTAATCAGCCCCAGCATTTT. Residues: CASSGRTGGNQPQHF.

This chain uses TRBV30 with TRBJ1-4; weak D call: TRBD1 (6 bases). Trimming shortened V by 3 bases and J by 4 bases, and 21 bases separated the two germline ends. Germline V gives CDR1 GTSNPN, CDR2 SVGIG (reference sequence). The CDR3 runs 17 residues. CDR3 coding DNA: TGTGCCTGGAGAGTAGCAGGGGTCCCCGTGGATAATGAAAAACTGTTTTTT. It translates to CAWRVAGVPVDNEKLFF.

To note about this clone: The junction departs from the called germline gene at one end, perhaps through a read error. The chain has TRBV7-7 and TRBJ2-3, with D hard to call. The germline V gene encodes CDR1 SSHAT and CDR2 FNYEAQ (reference sequence). The CDR3 extends over 13 amino acids. The DNA of the CDR3 is TGTGCTAGCAGCTTAGGCAGGACAGATACGCAGTATTTT. This sequence encodes CASSLGRTDTQYF.

The rearrangement uses TRBV4-3 and TRBJ2-7; unclear D gene. The germline V gene encodes CDR1 LGHNA and CDR2 YSLEER. V was shortened by 2 bases and J by 5 bases, with 19 bases between the two germline ends. The CDR3 is 16 amino acids. In DNA, the CDR3 is TGCGCCAGCAGCCAAAATAGTCACGTGAGGTGGGACGAGCAGTACTTC. It translates to CASSQNSHVRWDEQYF.

This chain links TRBV14 with TRBJ1-1, with 8 bases aligning to TRBD1. J gave up 7 bases and V 3 bases, and 7 bases lay outside the gene matches. Germline loops: CDR1 SGHDN, CDR2 FVKESK. This CDR3 region has 14 residues. CDR3 in DNA: TGTGCCAGCAGCCACCCTGGACAGGGCAGTGAAGCTTTCTTT. Its protein is CASSHPGQGSEAFF.

This clone was seen only once. The CDR3 DNA reads as TGTGCCTGCCAGGACAGGGCCTACGAGCAGTACTTC. This translates into CACQDRAYEQYF. The gene calls are TRBV30 and TRBJ2-7; 8 bases are a match to TRBD1. Germline CDR1 and CDR2: GTSNPN and SVGIG (reference sequence). This CDR3 comprises 12 residues. The trim removed 6 bases at V and 2 bases at J, leaving 3 bases unmatched.

The CDR3 loop is CASSGSRGAGGADTQYF. In DNA form, the CDR3 reads TGTGCCAGCAGTGGCTCGAGGGGAGCGGGGGGTGCGGATACGCAGTATTTT. This rearrangement joins TRBV6-1 to TRBJ2-3; 9 bases map to TRBD2. J was trimmed by 6 bases and V by 4 bases; bases with no gene match: 14. CDR3 length: 17 amino acids. Germline V gives CDR1 MNHNS, CDR2 SASEGT.

The chain carries TRBV30 and TRBJ2-7; 9 bases fit TRBD1. V dropped 1 base and J dropped 5; count of bases not matched to a gene: 3. CDR3 size: 13 residues. Germline CDR1 reads GTSNPN; CDR2 reads SVGIG (reference sequence). CDR3 region: CAWSGDRENEQYF. CDR3 DNA sequence: TGTGCCTGGAGTGGGGACAGGGAGAACGAGCAGTACTTC.

This rearrangement joins TRBV27 to TRBJ2-7, with D possibly matching TRBD1 (5 bases). Germline-derived CDR1 and CDR2 are MNHEY and SMNVEV (reference sequence). The V gene lost 1 base and the J gene lost 1 base, with 8 bases spanning the gap. There are 14 residues in the CDR3. CDR3 residues: CASSLWGSSYEQYF. CDR3 nucleotide sequence: TGTGCCAGCAGTTTATGGGGCAGTTCCTACGAGCAGTACTTC.

This rearrangement joins TRBV7-2 to TRBJ2-3; 7 bases align to TRBD1. CDR3 length equals 14 residues. CDR1 is SGHTA, CDR2 FQGNSA, per germline. The V and J ends lost 8 bases and 3 bases, in that order; junction bases with no gene match: 8. The CDR3 bases are TGTGCCAGCGAGGGGGCGGGTAGGACAGATACGCAGTATTTT. It translates to CASEGAGRTDTQYF.

The genes are TRBV5-4 and TRBJ1-4, with TRBD1 as a possible D gene (6 bases). The V and J ends lost 5 bases and 8 bases respectively, with 22 bases between them. The CDR3 runs 16 residues. Germline V gives CDR1 SGHNT, CDR2 YYREEE (reference sequence). CDR3 sequence (DNA): TGTGCCAGCAGTCGGGGGGCCGACTCGGGGGGCGAAAAACTGTTTTTT. Its translation is CASSRGADSGGEKLFF.

The chain combines TRBV6-5 with TRBJ2-7; TRBD1 agrees at 7 bases. The CDR3 has 14 amino acids. Germline CDR1 is MNHEY and CDR2 is SVGAGI. J lost 3 bases, V lost 2 bases, and 4 bases had no gene match. CDR3 sequence reads: CASSYGQGVYEQYF. The CDR3 region has the DNA TGTGCCAGCAGTTACGGGCAGGGGGTCTACGAGCAGTACTTC.

This chain connects TRBV7-3 to TRBJ2-7; tentative D call: TRBD1 (6 bases). Trimming left V 6 bases short and J 2 bases short, with 8 bases between. Germline V gene sequence: CDR1 SGHTA, CDR2 FQGTGA. This CDR3 has 12 residues. The CDR3 loop reads CASSSGAYEQYF. CDR3 nucleotides: TGTGCCAGCAGTTCAGGGGCCTACGAGCAGTACTTC.

The chain uses TRBV7-2 and TRBJ1-4, with D possibly matching TRBD1 (5 bases). The CDR3 loop spans 15 amino acids. Per the germline V gene, CDR1 is SGHTA and CDR2 is FQGNSA. V was pared by 2 bases and J by 7 bases, with 14 bases between. CDR3 in DNA: TGTGCCAGCAGCTTATCGGCAGGGAGGGGTGAAAAACTGTTTTTT. It codes for CASSLSAGRGEKLFF.

The V call is TRBV30, the J call TRBJ1-4; 7 bases align to TRBD1. Germline CDR1 and CDR2: GTSNPN and SVGIG (reference sequence). Trimming removed 2 bases from V and 1 base from J; junction bases left unmatched: 7. This CDR3 contains 16 residues. The CDR3 protein is CAWSPPTGLTNEKLFF. The DNA for the CDR3 is TGTGCCTGGAGTCCGCCGACAGGGTTAACTAATGAAAAACTGTTTTTT.

The rearrangement links TRBV7-2 to TRBJ2-7, with 9 nucleotides matching TRBD1. CDR3 length equals 14 residues. V shed 7 bases and J 6 bases; nucleotides not matched to a gene: 10. The germline gives CDR1 SGHTA, CDR2 FQGNSA. The CDR3 DNA reads as TGTGCCAGCACATCGGGACAGGGAGCCCTCGAGCAGTACTTC. Its protein is CASTSGQGALEQYF.

The V and J genes are TRBV5-1 and TRBJ1-2; 7 nucleotides align to TRBD1. Germline V gene sequence: CDR1 SGHRS, CDR2 YFSETQ. The CDR3 length is 14 residues. V gave up 0 bases and J gave up 5 bases; unmatched junction bases: 4. In nucleotides, the CDR3 is TGCGCCAGCAGCTTGGCCGCGGACAGGTATGGCTACACCTTC. Translated, it gives CASSLAADRYGYTF.

CDR3 sequence: CASSTDRDRYEKLFF. CDR3 DNA: TGTGCCAGCAGCACCGACAGGGACCGGTACGAAAAACTGTTTTTT. The chain combines TRBV7-9 with TRBJ1-4, with TRBD1 matching over 7 bases. This CDR3 region has 15 residues. Unmatched junction bases numbered 11, after V lost 5 bases and J lost 8 bases. In germline, CDR1 is SEHNR, CDR2 FQNEAQ (reference sequence).

The chain combines TRBV27 with TRBJ2-5, with 9 bases matching TRBD1. V lost 5 bases, J lost 5 bases, and 6 bases stayed unmatched. Germline V gives CDR1 MNHEY, CDR2 SMNVEV (reference sequence). The CDR3 extends over 14 amino acids. CDR3 sequence reads: CASSPGTGWETQYF. The CDR3 bases are TGTGCCAGCAGTCCTGGGACAGGGTGGGAGACCCAGTACTTC.

V and J are TRBV6-2 or TRBV6-3 and TRBJ2-1, with 8 bases aligning to TRBD2. Germline CDR1 is MNHEY and CDR2 is SVGEGT. This CDR3 spans 17 amino acids. V was pared by 0 bases and J by 7 bases, with 11 bases of the junction left unmatched. The CDR3: CASSYSFGGGISNEQFF. CDR3 bases: TGTGCCAGCAGTTACTCGTTCGGCGGGGGGATCTCGAATGAGCAGTTCTTC.

The genes are TRBV27 and TRBJ1-5; TRBD1 agrees at 7 bases. Germline V gene data show CDR1 as MNHEY and CDR2 as SMNVEV (reference sequence). The CDR3 runs to 15 residues. The junction had 2 bases not matched to a gene; V was cut back by 2 bases and J by 1 base. The CDR3 region has the DNA TGTGCCAGCAGTTTAGACAGGGCAAGCAATCAGCCCCAGCATTTT. Encoded protein: CASSLDRASNQPQHF.

Only one count was recorded for this clone. The V call is TRBV7-2, the J call TRBJ2-7; TRBD1 matches 7 bases. Germline CDR1 SGHTA, CDR2 FQGNSA. This CDR3 spans 15 amino acids. The V gene end was trimmed by 5 bases and the J gene end by 6 bases; junction bases not matched to a gene: 13. The CDR3 DNA follows: TGTGCCAGCAGCGCACACCCAGTAGGGGGCGGCGAGCAGTACTTC. This codes for CASSAHPVGGGEQYF.